Sequencing of this T cell receptor beta chain was carried out in a study of blood T cell repertoires in COVID-19 (dated by TCRdb to 2018 to 2020). A note on the overall study: The collaborator samples originated in the United States, Italy and Spain and spanned the acute and convalescent phases of COVID-19. The samples were drawn from the first 160 participants of the ongoing ImmuneRACE study and from 1,200 or so subjects provided by 6 global collaborators. Where HLA class I and class II types were available, the types were taken from metadata supplied by the sample provider, not from assay-based typing. Subjects who had been exposed to COVID-19, were actively infected with it, or had recovered from it provided the deeply sampled blood TCRbeta repertoires that made up the dataset. Nearly every sample came with metadata listing a de-identified subject ID, COVID-19 status, age in years and sex. The repertoires were released in a freely available public database meant as a resource for research on the immune response to SARS-CoV-2. The prospective study material was composed of cDNA or gDNA derived from T cells, B-cell-depleted T cells, or PBMCs. General study outcomes and caveats: How much clinical and demographic metadata was included differed by source and by participant, and the metadata was provided uncurated.

Whole blood was collected in K2EDTA tubes by collaborating institutions according to the institutions' own protocols. Collaborator samples were shipped for TCRbeta analysis as frozen whole blood, isolated PBMCs, or DNA extracted from either sample type. This clone appeared a few times. There is no known antigen for this receptor. No per-base quality is available; no much larger clone lies one base away. TCRbeta CDR3 regions were amplified from genomic DNA using the immunoSEQ Assay, a bias-controlled multiplex PCR. The original methods were these. The number of nucleated cells in each sample was estimated by amplification of reference gene primers within the assay. To quantify the absolute abundance of each unique TCRbeta CDR3 rearrangement, sequence reads were collapsed and filtered. For each sample, productive Simpson clonality was calculated as the square root of Simpson's diversity index over productive rearrangements. The table was pulled from immuneACCESS by TCRdb, which kept in-frame rearrangements only. Such tables lose some clones; where checked, under half of the loss comes from unresolved V genes, and the rest has no known cause. The V and J calls and clone size were taken over from that table, and D and trimming were inferred from the DNA. This sample holds 130,000 or so clones; 65% to 90% were observed only once. The ten largest clones capture about 12% of the sample.

V was cut back by 5 bases and J by 4 bases, leaving a gap of 15 bases between them. Counted from cysteine to phenylalanine, this CDR3 has 14 amino acids. The CDR3 DNA has 42 bases and is translated from base 1. The germline V gene (reference sequence) provides CDR1 SGHNT and CDR2 YYREEE. The rearrangement combines TRBV5-4 with TRBJ1-2; perhaps TRBD1 is the D gene, with 6 bases matching. This clonotype was obtained from a human donor in a cohort sampled during active COVID-19. Material: peripheral blood. The DNA sequence follows: TGTGCCAGCAGTTTAGACAGGCTAGGCTATGGCTACACCTTC. Translated, it reads CASSLDRLGYGYTF.